This TCR beta chain originates from a study of cytomegalovirus exposure and HLA in healthy donors. General study findings and limits: As was reported, the classifier diagnosed cytomegalovirus status with high specificity and sensitivity.

The primer mix had 60 Vbeta and 13 Jbeta primers. The repertoire was sequenced with immunoSEQ multiplex PCR; TCRdb's copy has only in-frame clones and lacks some. Here the sample spans about 200,000 clones, about 13% being singletons. The sample holds a few counts of this clone. No antigen is known for it. The receptor was isolated from a man over 45 in good health and CMV-seropositive. The specimen was PBMCs.

The chain's CDR3 is CASSLDSRYEQYF. The CDR3 region has the DNA TGTGCCAGCAGCCTGGACAGTCGCTACGAGCAGTACTTC. The chain links TRBV6-1 to TRBJ2-7; D is possibly TRBD1 (6 bases). The CDR3 extends over 13 amino acids. From germline, CDR1 is MNHNS and CDR2 SASEGT. The V end was cut by 6 bases, the J end by 3 bases, with 12 bases between.